The T cell receptor (beta chain) described here comes from a study of CD8 T cells in ankylosing spondylitis. Generation of TCR beta libraries employed quantitative 5'-RACE incorporating molecular barcodes. TCRdb processed the 5' RACE reads anew with MiXCR; each CDR3 protein has one entry. The sample has some 270,000 distinct CDR3 sequences, 15% to 20% seen once. In regard to this clonotype: What it binds is not known.

Findings and caveats of the study: In peripheral blood, disease-linked CD8+ clones occurred at relatively low frequencies. Past research had described some motif variants in reactive arthritis synovial fluid and blood. Typical of ankylosing spondylitis blood, it appeared, was a TCR beta motif of eight highly homologous variants.

The germline CDR1 and CDR2 sequences are SGHAT and FQNNGV. The CDR3 extends over 14 amino acids. V shed 7 bases, J shed 2 bases, and the junction held 7 bases outside the gene matches. The rearrangement joins TRBV11-2 to TRBJ1-1, with 7 bases lining up with TRBD1. The material sequenced was blood, either unsorted or a sorted T cell fraction (not recorded which). This TCR derives from a male donor with ankylosing spondylitis or in good health (not recorded which). DNA of the CDR3: TGTGCCAGCACCACAGGGGAGGGCAACACTGAAGCTTTCTTT. Its translation is CASTTGEGNTEAFF.